These 5 T cell receptor beta chains were sequenced from one sample in a study of blood T cells in healthy people across ages. Alongside a J-beta primer mix, a sample-barcoded 5' primer served in a second PCR lasting roughly 7 to 12 cycles. TCRdb recomputed calls from the 5' RACE reads with MiXCR, one row per CDR3 protein. The table records some 1.4 million distinct CDR3 sequences, around two fifths of them present only once. Sequencing was performed on blood. Receptors were obtained from a woman aged 18-35 years in good health.

The genes are TRBV13 and TRBJ2-6; tentative D call: TRBD1 (5 bases). Germline lookup yields CDR1 PRHDT and CDR2 FYEKMQ (reference sequence). V was clipped by 5 bases and J by 4 bases, with 15 bases between them. This CDR3 spans 16 amino acids. The CDR3 region is CASSRTRGTGANVLTF. CDR3 sequence (DNA): TGTGCCAGCAGCCGGACAAGGGGTACGGGGGCCAACGTCCTGACTTTC.

This clonotype occurred many times. V gene TRBV2 combines with J gene TRBJ1-2; 8 nucleotides line up with TRBD1. Germline CDR1 reads SNHLY; CDR2 reads FYNNEI. V lost 6 bases to trimming and J lost 2 bases; unmatched junction nucleotides: 8. The CDR3 sequence is 15 residues long. This CDR3 is CASRGQATTNYGYTF. CDR3 coding DNA: TGTGCCAGCAGGGGACAGGCGACTACGAACTATGGCTACACCTTC.

This clonotype occurred once. V and J are TRBV9 and TRBJ2-5; a possible D gene is TRBD1 (6 bases). Matching the DNA end better, TRBJ2-7 makes the J call doubtful. This CDR3 is 16 amino acids long. CDR1 SGDLS and CDR2 YYNGEE come from the germline V gene. CDR3 protein: CASSPDPTGISYEQYF. CDR3 DNA: TGTGCCAGCAGCCCCGACCCCACAGGGATTTCCTACGAGCAGTACTTC.

The V gene is TRBV27, the J gene TRBJ1-1; the D gene is possibly TRBD1 (6 bases). The CDR3 sequence is 14 residues long. Germline CDR1 MNHEY, CDR2 SMNVEV (reference sequence). The V gene lost 6 bases and the J gene lost 8 bases, with 19 bases spanning the gap. The CDR3 reads CASSLPGGLDEAFF. DNA for the CDR3: TGTGCCAGCAGCCTCCCGGGGGGCCTTGACGAAGCTTTCTTT.

There are a few counts of this clonotype. This chain uses TRBV24-1 with TRBJ2-1, with 8 bases that match TRBD1. The trim removed 3 bases at V and 9 bases at J, leaving 6 bases unmatched. The CDR3 is made up of 14 amino acids. Germline CDR1 is KGHDR and CDR2 is SFDVKD. The CDR3 DNA reads as TGTGCCACCAGTGATGTCCAGGGGGCGGGTGAGCAGTTCTTC. Translated, it gives CATSDVQGAGEQFF.